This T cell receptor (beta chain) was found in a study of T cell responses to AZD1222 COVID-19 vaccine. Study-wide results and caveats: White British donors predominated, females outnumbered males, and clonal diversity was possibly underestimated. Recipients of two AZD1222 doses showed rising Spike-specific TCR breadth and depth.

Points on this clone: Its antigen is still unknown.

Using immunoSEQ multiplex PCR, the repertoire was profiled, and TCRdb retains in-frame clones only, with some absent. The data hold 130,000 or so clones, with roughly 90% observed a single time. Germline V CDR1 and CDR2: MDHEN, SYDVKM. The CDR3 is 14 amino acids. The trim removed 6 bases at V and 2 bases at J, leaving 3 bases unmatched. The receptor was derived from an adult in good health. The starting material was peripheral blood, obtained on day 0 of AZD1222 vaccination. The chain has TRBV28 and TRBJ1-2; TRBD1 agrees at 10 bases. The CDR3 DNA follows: TGTGCCAGCAGGACAGGGGGCAGAAACTATGGCTACACCTTC. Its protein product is CASRTGGRNYGYTF.